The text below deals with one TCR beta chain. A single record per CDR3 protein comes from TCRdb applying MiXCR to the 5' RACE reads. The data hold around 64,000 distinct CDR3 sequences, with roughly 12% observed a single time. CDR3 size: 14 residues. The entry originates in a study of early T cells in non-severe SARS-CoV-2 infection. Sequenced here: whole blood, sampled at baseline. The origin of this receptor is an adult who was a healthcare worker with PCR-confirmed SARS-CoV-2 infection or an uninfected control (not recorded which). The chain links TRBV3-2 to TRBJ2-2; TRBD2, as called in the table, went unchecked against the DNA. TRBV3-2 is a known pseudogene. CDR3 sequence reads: CASSQAFGSGELFF. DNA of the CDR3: TGTGCCAGCAGCCAAGCTTTCGGGAGCGGGGAGCTGTTTTTT.